This T cell receptor (beta chain) was found in a study of identical twins. The CDR3 sequence is 11 residues long. Germline CDR1 reads SQVTM; CDR2 reads ANQGSEA. V dropped 6 bases and J dropped 1 base, with 6 bases sitting between them. The authors used template switching to add a universal primer site and gave cDNA unique molecular identifiers. One entry per CDR3 protein results from TCRdb running MiXCR on the 5' RACE reads. The table includes some 600,000 distinct CDR3 sequences, about 7.1% detected once. Separately, the same data were catalogued under a study of yellow fever vaccine responses in identical twins.

This receptor was obtained from a woman between 18 and 30 years old in good health. The material sequenced was PBMCs. The gene calls are TRBV29-1 and TRBJ1-1; D remains ambiguous. This CDR3 is CSVYRNTEAFF. For the CDR3, the DNA is TGCAGCGTCTACAGGAACACTGAAGCTTTCTTT.